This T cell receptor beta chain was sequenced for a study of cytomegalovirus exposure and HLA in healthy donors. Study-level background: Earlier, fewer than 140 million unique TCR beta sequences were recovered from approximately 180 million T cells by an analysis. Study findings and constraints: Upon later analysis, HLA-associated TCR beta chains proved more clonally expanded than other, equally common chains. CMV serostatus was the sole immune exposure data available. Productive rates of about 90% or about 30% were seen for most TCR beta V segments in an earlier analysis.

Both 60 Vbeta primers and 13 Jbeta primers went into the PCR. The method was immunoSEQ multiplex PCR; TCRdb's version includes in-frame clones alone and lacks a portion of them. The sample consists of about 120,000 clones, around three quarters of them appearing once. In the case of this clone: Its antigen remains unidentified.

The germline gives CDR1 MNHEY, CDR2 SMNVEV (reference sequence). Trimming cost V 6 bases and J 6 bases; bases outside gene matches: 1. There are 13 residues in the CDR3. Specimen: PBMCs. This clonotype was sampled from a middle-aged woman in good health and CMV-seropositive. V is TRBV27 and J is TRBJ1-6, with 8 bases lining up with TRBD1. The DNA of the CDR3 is TGTGCCAGCAGGGGACAGGCTAATTCACCCCTCCACTTT. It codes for CASRGQANSPLHF.